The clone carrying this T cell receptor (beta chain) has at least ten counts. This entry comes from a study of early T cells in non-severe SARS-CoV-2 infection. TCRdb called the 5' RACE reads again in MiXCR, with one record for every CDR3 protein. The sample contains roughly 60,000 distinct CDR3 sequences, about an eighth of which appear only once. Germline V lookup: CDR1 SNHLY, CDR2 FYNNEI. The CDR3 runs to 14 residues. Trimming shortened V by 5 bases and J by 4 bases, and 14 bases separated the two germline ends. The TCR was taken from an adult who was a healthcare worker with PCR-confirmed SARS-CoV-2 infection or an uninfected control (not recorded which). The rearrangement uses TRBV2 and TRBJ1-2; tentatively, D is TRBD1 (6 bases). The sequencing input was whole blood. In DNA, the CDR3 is TGTGCCAGCAGTATGAACAGGGAAAGCTATGGCTACACCTTC. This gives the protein CASSMNRESYGYTF. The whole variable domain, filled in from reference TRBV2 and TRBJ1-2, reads EPEVTQTPSHQVTQMGQEVILRCVPISNHLYFYWYRQILGQKVEFLVSFYNNEISEKSEIFDDQFSVERPDGSNFTLKIRSTKLEDSAMYFCASSMNRESYGYTFGSGTRLTVV.